This T cell receptor beta chain was sequenced in a study of Ad26.COV2.S vaccination and SARS-CoV-2 variants (dated by TCRdb to about 2021). In terms of the full investigation: Vaccine-arm donors came from COV1001, a multicentre, randomized, double-blind, placebo-controlled phase I-IIa trial of Ad26.COV2.S in healthy adults. Ad26.COV2.S was given intramuscularly at 5x10^10 or 1x10^11 viral particles, as a single shot or as two shots 56 days apart. TCRbeta repertoire sequencing served as the tool for gauging how specific and how broad the SARS-CoV-2-reactive T cell receptors were following Ad26.COV2.S vaccination. The TCR-sequenced set comprised about 32 samples: approximately 20 Ad26.COV2.S vaccine recipients, 5 placebo recipients and 8 SARS-CoV-2 convalescent individuals. Participants in the trial were split at random into five groups of five each, receiving low-dose or high-dose Ad26.COV2.S once or twice, or else placebo on both occasions. Throughout the experiments and outcome assessment, investigators stayed blinded to trial group allocation.

This specimen's treatment or condition label, interpreted: approximately 18 received Ad26.COV2.S at low or high dose, single or two shots; roughly five received placebo; per-sample allocation not given. Repertoires of vaccine and placebo recipients were sequenced from samples collected on day 63 after the first injection. Cohort 1b enrolled 20 to 30 adults aged 18-55 years at a single site in Boston, USA, between 29 July and 7 August 2020. As a vaccine, Ad26.COV2.S was a replication-incompetent adenovirus type 26 vector that expressed a prefusion-stabilized SARS-CoV-2 spike protein derived from the original Wuhan strain. The immunoSEQ Assay was the method used to sequence TCRbeta CDR3 regions. After extraction, genomic DNA underwent amplification by bias-controlled multiplex PCR, followed by high-throughput sequencing. The paper's processing steps were these. To quantify the absolute abundance of every unique TCRbeta CDR3 region, sequences were collapsed and filtered. T cell fraction was estimated by normalizing TCRbeta template counts to usable DNA, which was measured by amplifying reference genes present in all nucleated cells. Repertoire TCRs were annotated as SARS-CoV-2-specific when V gene, CDR3 amino acid sequence and J gene were exactly matched to a known reactive TCR set. The reference SARS-CoV-2 TCR set was derived from MIRA and filtered for enrichment in COVID-19-positive ImmuneCODE repertoires, a step that removed public or cross-reactive TCRs. Drawing on the MIRA antigens, annotated TCRs were analysed further at the level of specific ORF or position within ORF. Breadth was defined as annotated unique rearrangements over total unique productive rearrangements; depth was the summed frequency of those rearrangements. Two-sided Wilcoxon rank-sum tests were applied when comparing TCR breadth between groups. TCRdb re-hosts the immuneACCESS table, in-frame sequences only. Its copies lack some clones; in the studies checked, an unresolved V gene accounts for under half of them, and the cause for the rest is not known. V, J and clone size were drawn from that table, and D and trimming were deduced from the DNA. The sample table contains a few hundred thousand clones; only one count was recorded for 90% of them. The ten most abundant clones make up roughly 6% of the sample.

The V end loses 4 bases and the J end loses 5 bases, and a stretch of 17 bases separates them. There are 15 amino acids in the CDR3, from cysteine to phenylalanine inclusive. CDR3 DNA is the only sequence kept; it has 45 bases, read in frame from the first base. Taken from the germline V gene (reference sequence), the CDR1 and CDR2 loops are MNHEY and SMNVEV. A note on this clone: Its recognized antigen is unknown. No clone much larger than this one lies a single base away; base qualities are absent.

Study-wide findings and limitations: The study was not powered for comparison of responses between vaccine doses or regimens. Non-spike TCR breadth was comparable between vaccine and placebo recipients, consistent with the vaccine containing only spike. The authors noted that the TCR breadth and depth analyses may have underestimated total T cell responses. Ad26.COV2.S recipients had higher spike-specific TCR breadth than placebo recipients (P = 0.0014). After vaccination, substantial breadth of spike-specific CD8+ and CD4+ T cell responses was reported.

The sample in question was peripheral blood, obtained in a trial of Ad26.COV2.S vaccine versus placebo. The clonotype was recovered from a person between 18 and 65 years old who received the Ad26.COV2.S COVID-19 vaccine or a placebo. The chain employs TRBV27 and TRBJ1-1; TRBD1 is a weak D gene call, 6 bases matching. The CDR3 has the sequence CASSSYRDWGTEAFF. The DNA reads as follows: TGTGCCAGCAGTTCGTACAGGGACTGGGGGACTGAAGCTTTCTTT.